This record looks at one T cell receptor (beta chain) sequence and its context. Those who participated ranged in age from roughly 18 to 89 years and resided in 24 US areas. Participant-given clinical history determined each cohort assignment. During the 2 weeks before they entered the study, exposed participants had met someone with a PCR-confirmed or clinician-diagnosed COVID-19 case. The sample originates from a study of blood T cell repertoires in COVID-19. About the study: From T cells, B-cell-depleted T cells, or PBMCs came the material, which was cDNA or gDNA.

Some clones are missing from TCRdb's copy, which holds only in-frame ones; the method was immunoSEQ multiplex PCR. The table includes about 320,000 clones, 75% to 90% detected once. V was trimmed by 1 base and J by 2 bases, leaving 12 bases between them. The germline CDR1 and CDR2 sequences are MNHEY and SMNVEV (reference sequence). CDR3 length equals 16 residues. The chain joins TRBV27 to TRBJ1-5, with D maybe TRBD1 (5 bases). Sequencing was carried out using PBMCs or T cells enriched from blood (not recorded which). The receptor's source is a woman in her 30s who had been exposed to COVID-19. The CDR3 nucleotides are TGTGCCAGCAGTTTATACTCTGGGGCAGGCAATCAGCCCCAGCATTTT. This encodes CASSLYSGAGNQPQHF.